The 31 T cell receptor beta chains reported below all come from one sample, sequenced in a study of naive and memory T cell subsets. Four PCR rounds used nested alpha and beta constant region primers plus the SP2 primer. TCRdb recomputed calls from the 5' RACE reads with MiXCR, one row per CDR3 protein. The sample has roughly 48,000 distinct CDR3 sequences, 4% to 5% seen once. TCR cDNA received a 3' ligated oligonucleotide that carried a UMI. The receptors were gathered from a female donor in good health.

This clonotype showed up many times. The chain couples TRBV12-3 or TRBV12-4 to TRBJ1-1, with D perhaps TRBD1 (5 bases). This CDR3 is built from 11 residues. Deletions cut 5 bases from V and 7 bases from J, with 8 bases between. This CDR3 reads CASSLDSEAFF. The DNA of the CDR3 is TGTGCCAGCAGTCTAGACAGTGAAGCTTTCTTT.

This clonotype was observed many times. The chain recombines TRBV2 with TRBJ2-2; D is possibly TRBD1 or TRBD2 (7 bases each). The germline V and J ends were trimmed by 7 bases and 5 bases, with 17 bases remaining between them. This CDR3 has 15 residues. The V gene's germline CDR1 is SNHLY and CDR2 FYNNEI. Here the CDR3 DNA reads TGTGCCAGCAAGGAGGGGAGGGGGCGAACCGGGGAGCTGTTTTTT. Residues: CASKEGRGRTGELFF.

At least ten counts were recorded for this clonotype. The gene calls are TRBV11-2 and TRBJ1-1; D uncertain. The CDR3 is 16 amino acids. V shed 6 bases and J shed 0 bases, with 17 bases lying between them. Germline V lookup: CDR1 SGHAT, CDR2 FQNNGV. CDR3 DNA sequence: TGTGCCAGCAGTCCGATCAGTGGGTCCATGAACACTGAAGCTTTCTTT. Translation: CASSPISGSMNTEAFF.

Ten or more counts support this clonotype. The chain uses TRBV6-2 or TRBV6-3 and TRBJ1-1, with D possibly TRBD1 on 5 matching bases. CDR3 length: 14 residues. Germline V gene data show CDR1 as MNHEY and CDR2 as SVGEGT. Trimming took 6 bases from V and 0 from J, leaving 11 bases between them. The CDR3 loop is CASRRGILNTEAFF. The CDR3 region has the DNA TGTGCCAGCAGAAGGGGAATATTGAACACTGAAGCTTTCTTT.

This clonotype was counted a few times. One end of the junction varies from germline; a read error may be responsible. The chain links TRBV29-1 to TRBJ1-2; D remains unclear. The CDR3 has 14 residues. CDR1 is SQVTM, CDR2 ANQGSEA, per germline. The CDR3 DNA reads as TGCAGCGTAGATAAACGGGGAACACAGCATGGCGACACCTTC. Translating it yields CSVDKRGTQHGDTF.

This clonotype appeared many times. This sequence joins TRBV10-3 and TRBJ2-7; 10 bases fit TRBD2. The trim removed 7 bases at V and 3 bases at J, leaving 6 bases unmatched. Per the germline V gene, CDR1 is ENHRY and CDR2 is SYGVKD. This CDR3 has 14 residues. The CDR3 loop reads CAINSGRPIYEQYF. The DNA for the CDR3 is TGTGCCATCAATAGCGGGAGGCCTATCTACGAGCAGTACTTC.

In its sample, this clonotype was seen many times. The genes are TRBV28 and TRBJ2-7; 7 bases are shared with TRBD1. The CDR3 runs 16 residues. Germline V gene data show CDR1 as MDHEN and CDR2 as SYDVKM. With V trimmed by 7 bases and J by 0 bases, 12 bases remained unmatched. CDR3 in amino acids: CASNTARQGFSYEQYF. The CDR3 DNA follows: TGTGCCAGCAATACGGCTCGACAGGGATTCTCCTACGAGCAGTACTTC.

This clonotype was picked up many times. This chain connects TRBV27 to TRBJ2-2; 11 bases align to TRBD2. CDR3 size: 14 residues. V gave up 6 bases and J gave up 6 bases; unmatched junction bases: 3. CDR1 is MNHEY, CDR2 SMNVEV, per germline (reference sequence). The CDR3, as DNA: TGTGCCAGCAGACTAGCGGGAGTTGCCGGGGAGCTGTTTTTT. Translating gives CASRLAGVAGELFF.

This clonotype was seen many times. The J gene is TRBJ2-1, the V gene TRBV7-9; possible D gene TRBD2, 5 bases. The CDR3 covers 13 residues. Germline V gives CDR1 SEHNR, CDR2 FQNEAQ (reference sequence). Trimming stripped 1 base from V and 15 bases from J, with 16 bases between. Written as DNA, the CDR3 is TGTGCCAGCAGCTTAGAATTTCGGGGTAAAACGTTCTTC. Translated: CASSLEFRGKTFF.

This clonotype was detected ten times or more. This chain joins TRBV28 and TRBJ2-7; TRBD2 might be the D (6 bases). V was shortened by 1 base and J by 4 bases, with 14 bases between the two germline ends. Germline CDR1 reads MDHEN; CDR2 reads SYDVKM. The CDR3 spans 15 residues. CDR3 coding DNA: TGTGCCAGCAGTTTATTTCGTGGAGGGCGATACGAGCAGTACTTC. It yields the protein CASSLFRGGRYEQYF.

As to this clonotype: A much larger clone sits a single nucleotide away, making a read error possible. CDR3 nucleotides: TGTGCCAGCAGTAAGGGGCTACAAAATCAGCCCCAGTATTTT. Its protein product is CASSKGLQNQPQYF. V and J are TRBV28 and TRBJ1-5; maybe TRBD1 (5 bases). Near its end, the DNA agrees better with TRBJ2-3, so the J call may be wrong. CDR3 size: 14 residues. Per the germline V gene, CDR1 is MDHEN and CDR2 is SYDVKM.

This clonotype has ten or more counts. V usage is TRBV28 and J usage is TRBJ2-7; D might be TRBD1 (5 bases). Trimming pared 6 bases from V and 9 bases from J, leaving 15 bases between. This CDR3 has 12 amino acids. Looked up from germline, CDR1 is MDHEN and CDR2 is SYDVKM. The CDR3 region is CASSPSGKGQYF. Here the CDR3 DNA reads TGTGCCAGCAGCCCCTCAGGGAAAGGGCAGTACTTC. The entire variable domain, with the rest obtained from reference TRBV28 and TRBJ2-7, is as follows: DVKVTQSSRYLVKRTGEKVFLECVQDMDHENMFWYRQDPGLGLRLIYFSYDVKMKEKGDIPEGYSVSREKKERFSLILESASTNQTSMYLCASSPSGKGQYFGPGTRLTVT.

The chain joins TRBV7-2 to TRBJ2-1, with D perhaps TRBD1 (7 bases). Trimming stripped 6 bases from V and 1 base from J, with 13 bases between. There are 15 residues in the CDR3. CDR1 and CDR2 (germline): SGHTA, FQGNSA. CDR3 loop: CASRSTGRSYNEQFF. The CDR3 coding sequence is TGTGCCAGCAGATCGACAGGGAGGTCCTACAATGAGCAGTTCTTC.

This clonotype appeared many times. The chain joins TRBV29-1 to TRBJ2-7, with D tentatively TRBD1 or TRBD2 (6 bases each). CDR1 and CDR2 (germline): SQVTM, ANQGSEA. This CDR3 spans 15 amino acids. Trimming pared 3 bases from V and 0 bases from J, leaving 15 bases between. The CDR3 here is CSVDVGGSRSYEQYF. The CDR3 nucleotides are TGCAGCGTTGATGTCGGGGGCAGCCGCTCCTACGAGCAGTACTTC.

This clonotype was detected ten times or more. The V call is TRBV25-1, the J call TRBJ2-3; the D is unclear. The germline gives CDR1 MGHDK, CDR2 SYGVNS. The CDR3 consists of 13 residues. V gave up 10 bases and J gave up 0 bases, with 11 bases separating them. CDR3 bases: TGTGCCACCTCACTAACTAGCACAGATACGCAGTATTTT. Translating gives CATSLTSTDTQYF.

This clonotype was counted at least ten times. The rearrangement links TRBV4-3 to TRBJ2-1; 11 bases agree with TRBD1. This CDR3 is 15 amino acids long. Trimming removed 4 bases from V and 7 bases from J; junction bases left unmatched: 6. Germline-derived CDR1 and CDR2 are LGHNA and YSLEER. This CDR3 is CASSPRDRGGNEQFF. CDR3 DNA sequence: TGCGCCAGCAGCCCCCGGGACAGGGGGGGGAATGAGCAGTTCTTC.

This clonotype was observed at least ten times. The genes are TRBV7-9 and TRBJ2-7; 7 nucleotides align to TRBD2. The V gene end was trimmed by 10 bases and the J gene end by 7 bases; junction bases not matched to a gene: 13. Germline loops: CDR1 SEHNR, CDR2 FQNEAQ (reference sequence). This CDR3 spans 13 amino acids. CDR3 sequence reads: CATNTPLGGEQYF. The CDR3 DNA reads TGTGCCACCAACACTCCTTTGGGAGGGGAGCAGTACTTC.

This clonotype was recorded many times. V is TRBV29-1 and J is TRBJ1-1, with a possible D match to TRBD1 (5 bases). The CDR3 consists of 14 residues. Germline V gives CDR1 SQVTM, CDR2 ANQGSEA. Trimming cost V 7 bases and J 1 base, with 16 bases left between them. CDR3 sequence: CSAPGGSGNTEAFF. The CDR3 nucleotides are TGCAGCGCCCCGGGGGGGTCGGGGAACACTGAAGCTTTCTTT.

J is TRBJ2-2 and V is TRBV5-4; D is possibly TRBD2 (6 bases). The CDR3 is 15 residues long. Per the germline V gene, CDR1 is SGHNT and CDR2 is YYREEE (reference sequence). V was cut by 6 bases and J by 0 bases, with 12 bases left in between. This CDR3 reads CASTLGRANTGELFF. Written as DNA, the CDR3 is TGTGCCAGCACCCTCGGGAGAGCGAACACCGGGGAGCTGTTTTTT.

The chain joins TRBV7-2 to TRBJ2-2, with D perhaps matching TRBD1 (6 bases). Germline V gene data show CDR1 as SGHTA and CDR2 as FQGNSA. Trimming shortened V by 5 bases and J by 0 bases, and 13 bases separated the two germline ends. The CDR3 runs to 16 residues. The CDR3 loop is CASSPPGHTNTGELFF. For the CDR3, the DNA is TGTGCCAGCAGCCCCCCGGGACACACGAACACCGGGGAGCTGTTTTTT.

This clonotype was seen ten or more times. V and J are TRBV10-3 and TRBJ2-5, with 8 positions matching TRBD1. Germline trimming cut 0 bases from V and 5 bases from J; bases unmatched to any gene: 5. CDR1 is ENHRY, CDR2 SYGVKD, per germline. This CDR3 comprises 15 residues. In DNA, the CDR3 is TGTGCCATCAGTGAGTCGAGACAGGGGAAGGAGACCCAGTACTTC. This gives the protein CAISESRQGKETQYF.

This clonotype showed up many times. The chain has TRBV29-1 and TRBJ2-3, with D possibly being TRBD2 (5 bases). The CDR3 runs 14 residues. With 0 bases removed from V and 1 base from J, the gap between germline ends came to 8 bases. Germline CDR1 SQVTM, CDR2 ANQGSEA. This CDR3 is CSVEDYGGTDTQYF. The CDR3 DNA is TGCAGCGTTGAAGATTACGGGGGCACAGATACGCAGTATTTT.

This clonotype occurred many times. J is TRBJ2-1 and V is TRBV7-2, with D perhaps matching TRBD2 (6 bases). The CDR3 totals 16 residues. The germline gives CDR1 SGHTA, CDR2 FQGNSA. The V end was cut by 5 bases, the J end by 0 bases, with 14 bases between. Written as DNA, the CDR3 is TGTGCCAGCAGCCGGGGAGGTTCCCTCTCCTACAATGAGCAGTTCTTC. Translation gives CASSRGGSLSYNEQFF.

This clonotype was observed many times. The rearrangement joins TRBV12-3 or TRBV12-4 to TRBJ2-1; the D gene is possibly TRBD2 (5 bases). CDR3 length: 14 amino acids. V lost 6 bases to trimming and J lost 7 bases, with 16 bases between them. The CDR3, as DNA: TGTGCCAGCAGCCTAGGCAGCGGAGTAAATGAGCAGTTCTTC. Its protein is CASSLGSGVNEQFF.

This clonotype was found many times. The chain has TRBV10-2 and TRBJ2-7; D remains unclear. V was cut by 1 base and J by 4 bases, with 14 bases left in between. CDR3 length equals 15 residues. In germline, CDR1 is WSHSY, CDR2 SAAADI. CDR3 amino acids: CASSELTQMLYEQYF. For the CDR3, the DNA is TGCGCCAGCAGTGAGTTAACGCAGATGTTGTACGAGCAGTACTTC.

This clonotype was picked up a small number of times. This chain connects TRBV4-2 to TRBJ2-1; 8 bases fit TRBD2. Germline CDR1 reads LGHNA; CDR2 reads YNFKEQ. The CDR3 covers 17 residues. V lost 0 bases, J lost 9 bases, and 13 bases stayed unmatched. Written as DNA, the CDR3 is TGTGCCAGCAGCCAAGAAACAGCGGGAGTCGGAGGAGGTGAGCAGTTCTTC. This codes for CASSQETAGVGGGEQFF.

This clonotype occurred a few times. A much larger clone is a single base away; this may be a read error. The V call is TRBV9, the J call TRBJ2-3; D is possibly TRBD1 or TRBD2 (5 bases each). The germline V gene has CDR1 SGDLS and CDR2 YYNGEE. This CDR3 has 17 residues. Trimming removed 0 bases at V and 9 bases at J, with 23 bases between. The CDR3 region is CASSVDPPSRNGDTQYF. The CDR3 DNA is TGTGCCAGCAGCGTAGACCCCCCCAGCAGAAATGGGGACACGCAGTATTTT.

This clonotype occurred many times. This CDR3 reads CASSLNGRGRTPYEQFF. Written as DNA, the CDR3 is TGTGCCAGCAGCTTAAATGGGCGGGGCAGAACCCCGTATGAGCAGTTCTTC. The chain is built from TRBV7-2 and TRBJ2-1, with D possibly being TRBD2 (6 bases). CDR1 is SGHTA, CDR2 FQGNSA, per germline. The CDR3 is made up of 17 amino acids. V was pared by 2 bases and J by 8 bases, with 22 bases between.

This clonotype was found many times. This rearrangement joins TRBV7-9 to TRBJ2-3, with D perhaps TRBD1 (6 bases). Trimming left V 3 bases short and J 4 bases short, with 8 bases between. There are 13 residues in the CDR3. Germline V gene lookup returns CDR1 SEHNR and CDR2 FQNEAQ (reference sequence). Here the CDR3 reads CASSFGGADTQYF. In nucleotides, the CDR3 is TGTGCCAGCAGCTTTGGGGGCGCAGATACGCAGTATTTT.

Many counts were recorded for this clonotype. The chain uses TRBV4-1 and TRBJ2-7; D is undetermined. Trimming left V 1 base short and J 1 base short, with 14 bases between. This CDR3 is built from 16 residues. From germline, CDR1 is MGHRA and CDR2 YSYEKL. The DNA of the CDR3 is TGCGCCAGCAGCCAAGGTCGCGCTTCCGGGTCCTACGAGCAGTACTTC. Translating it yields CASSQGRASGSYEQYF.

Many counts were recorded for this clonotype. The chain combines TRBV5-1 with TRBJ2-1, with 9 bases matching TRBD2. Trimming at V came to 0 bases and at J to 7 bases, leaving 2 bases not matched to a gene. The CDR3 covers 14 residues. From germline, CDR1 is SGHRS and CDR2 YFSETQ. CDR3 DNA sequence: TGCGCCAGCAGCTTGGTAGCGGGAGATAATGAGCAGTTCTTC. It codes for CASSLVAGDNEQFF.